Listed here are 18 T cell receptor beta chains from one sample, sequenced in a study of cytomegalovirus exposure and HLA in healthy donors. The primer mix had 60 Vbeta and 13 Jbeta primers. Profiled with immunoSEQ multiplex PCR; TCRdb holds only in-frame clones, not every one. The sample lists around 100,000 clones, 55% to 65% occurring once. Material: PBMCs. The receptors derive from a man under 40 in good health and CMV-seropositive.

The V gene is TRBV19, the J gene TRBJ2-7; 8 nucleotides agree with TRBD1. Germline CDR1 LNHDA, CDR2 SQIVND (reference sequence). Losses at the gene ends were 0 bases for V and 7 bases for J; bases not matched to a gene: 5. CDR3 size: 14 residues. This CDR3 is CASSIELGQGEQYF. CDR3 DNA: TGTGCCAGTAGTATAGAACTTGGACAGGGTGAGCAGTACTTC.

The chain's CDR3 is CASSQGDSGTDTQYF. The CDR3 DNA reads as TGTGCCAGCAGCCAAGGAGATAGCGGCACAGATACGCAGTATTTT. The chain employs TRBV4-2 and TRBJ2-3, with D tentatively TRBD2 (5 bases). With 1 base removed from V and 1 base from J, the gap between germline ends came to 9 bases. CDR1 is LGHNA, CDR2 YNFKEQ, per germline. The CDR3 contains 15 residues.

This rearrangement joins TRBV15 to TRBJ2-7; D unclear. The CDR3 is 14 residues long. CDR1 is LNHNV, CDR2 YYDKDF, per germline (reference sequence). V was cut by 4 bases and J by 5 bases, with 15 bases left in between. As DNA, the CDR3 is TGTGCCACCAGCACCCTATCGTCCCTGAACGAGCAGTACTTC. This sequence encodes CATSTLSSLNEQYF.

The genes are TRBV19 and TRBJ1-2, with 9 bases fitting TRBD1. This CDR3 has 14 residues. Germline CDR1 and CDR2: LNHDA and SQIVND (reference sequence). V dropped 7 bases and J dropped 8; count of bases not matched to a gene: 11. CDR3 DNA: TGTGCCAGTACCCCAGCGACAGGGGGAAGCGGCTACACCTTC. Its protein product is CASTPATGGSGYTF. The full variable domain, with the rest looked up from reference TRBV19 and TRBJ1-2, is DGGITQSPKYLFRKEGQNVTLSCEQNLNHDAMYWYRQDPGQGLRLIYYSQIVNDFQKGDIAEGYSVSREKKESFPLTVTSAQKNPTAFYLCASTPATGGSGYTFGSGTRLTVV.

The rearrangement joins TRBV21-1 to TRBJ1-2. TRBV21-1 corresponds to a pseudogene. The CDR3 length is 14 residues. In nucleotides, the CDR3 is TGTGCCAGCTCGCCTTTGCCGGAGGGGTATGGCTACACCTTC. It specifies CASSPLPEGYGYTF.

The genes are TRBV6-6 and TRBJ2-2, with TRBD2 identical over 10 bases. Germline lookup yields CDR1 MNHNY and CDR2 SVGAGI (reference sequence). This CDR3 comprises 14 residues. V dropped 6 bases and J dropped 6; count of bases not matched to a gene: 4. CDR3 nucleotides: TGTGCCAGCAGAACTAGCGGGGCCGCCGGGGAGCTGTTTTTT. It codes for CASRTSGAAGELFF.

The CDR3 DNA reads as TGTGCCAGCAGCTTGCCAAGCGGGGGCCGCGAGCAGTACTTC. It yields the protein CASSLPSGGREQYF. This chain joins TRBV5-6 and TRBJ2-7; 8 nucleotides align to TRBD2. J gave up 6 bases and V 1 base, and 6 bases lay outside the gene matches. The CDR3 is made up of 14 amino acids. The germline V gene has CDR1 SGHDT and CDR2 YYEEEE.

V usage is TRBV11-3 and J usage is TRBJ2-7; 12 bases are shared with TRBD2. With the DNA end fitting TRBJ2-1 better, the J assignment may be wrong. The CDR3 is 15 residues long. Germline CDR1 is SGHNT and CDR2 is YENEEA. CDR3 region: CASSRLAGAYNEQFF. The CDR3 coding sequence is TGTGCCAGCAGCCGACTAGCGGGGGCCTACAATGAGCAGTTCTTC.

This chain links TRBV30 with TRBJ1-4, with D uncertain. CDR1 and CDR2 from the germline V gene are GTSNPN and SVGIG (reference sequence). The V end lost 3 bases, the J end lost 4 bases, and 6 bases lay between the germline ends. The CDR3 length is 12 residues. The CDR3 DNA sequence: TGTGCCTGGAGCGGTCTTAATGAAAAACTGTTTTTT. This sequence encodes CAWSGLNEKLFF. Based on the CDR3 plus reference TRBV30 and TRBJ1-4, the full variable domain is SQTIHQWPATLVQPVGSPLSLECTVEGTSNPNLYWYRQAAGRGLQLLFYSVGIGQISSEVPQNLSASRPQDRQFILSSKKLLLSDSGFYLCAWSGLNEKLFFGSGTQLSVL.

This clone was detected a few times. This chain joins TRBV4-1 and TRBJ1-1; 10 bases align to TRBD1. This CDR3 comprises 18 residues. Germline trimming cut 3 bases from V and 1 base from J; bases unmatched to any gene: 11. The germline gives CDR1 MGHRA, CDR2 YSYEKL. CDR3: CASSQFPGQGLSNTEAFF. CDR3 sequence (DNA): TGCGCCAGCAGCCAGTTTCCGGGACAGGGGCTCTCGAACACTGAAGCTTTCTTT.

The genes are TRBV19 and TRBJ1-6; 7 bases match TRBD1. Per the germline V gene, CDR1 is LNHDA and CDR2 is SQIVND (reference sequence). The trim removed 7 bases at V and 1 base at J, leaving 4 bases unmatched. The CDR3 is 15 residues long. As DNA, the CDR3 is TGTGCCAGTAATCGACAGGGTTCCTATAATTCACCCCTCCACTTT. As protein: CASNRQGSYNSPLHF. The complete variable domain, with remaining parts taken from reference TRBV19 and TRBJ1-6, reads DGGITQSPKYLFRKEGQNVTLSCEQNLNHDAMYWYRQDPGQGLRLIYYSQIVNDFQKGDIAEGYSVSREKKESFPLTVTSAQKNPTAFYLCASNRQGSYNSPLHFGNGTRLTVT.

The sample holds a few counts of this clone. The chain uses TRBV30 and TRBJ2-5, with 8 nucleotides matching TRBD1. Germline V lookup: CDR1 GTSNPN, CDR2 SVGIG (reference sequence). The CDR3 sequence is 14 residues long. The V gene end was trimmed by 5 bases and the J gene end by 5 bases; junction bases not matched to a gene: 10. The CDR3 loop is CAWGRTGRFETQYF. The CDR3 DNA sequence: TGTGCCTGGGGACGGACAGGGAGGTTCGAGACCCAGTACTTC.

This clone occurred a few times. The chain uses TRBV28 and TRBJ1-3; maybe TRBD1 (5 bases). This CDR3 spans 15 amino acids. Germline loops: CDR1 MDHEN, CDR2 SYDVKM. Trimming removed 6 bases from V and 1 base from J, with 13 bases in between. The DNA for the CDR3 is TGTGCCAGCAGGTCGGGGGGATATTCTGGAAACACCATATATTTT. Translating gives CASRSGGYSGNTIYF.

The V and J genes are TRBV9 and TRBJ2-3; tentatively, D is TRBD2 (7 bases). V lost 4 bases and J 2 bases, leaving 14 bases between the germline ends. This CDR3 is built from 15 residues. Germline CDR1 and CDR2: SGDLS and YYNGEE. DNA of the CDR3: TGTGCCAGCAGCCTTAGGGGGGGACACACAGATACGCAGTATTTT. As protein: CASSLRGGHTDTQYF.

This clone was seen a few times. The chain recombines TRBV5-1 with TRBJ2-2, with 10 bases that match TRBD2. The CDR3 loop spans 16 amino acids. The germline V gene has CDR1 SGHRS and CDR2 YFSETQ. The J segment lost 2 bases and the V segment lost 7 bases, leaving 8 bases of the junction unmatched. The CDR3 reads CASQNLAGDNTGELFF. For the CDR3, the DNA is TGCGCCAGCCAAAACCTAGCGGGGGATAACACCGGGGAGCTGTTTTTT.

CDR3 sequence reads: CATRPDRESYEQYF. CDR3 nucleotide sequence: TGTGCCACCCGACCGGACAGGGAGTCCTACGAGCAGTACTTC. The chain links TRBV6-4 to TRBJ2-7, with 8 bases aligning to TRBD1. The CDR3 is made up of 14 amino acids. Germline CDR1 is MRHNA and CDR2 is SNTAGT. After removal of 10 bases from V and 1 base from J, the junction contained 9 bases not matched to a gene.

This chain joins TRBV27 and TRBJ1-6; TRBD1 agrees at 7 bases. Germline loops: CDR1 MNHEY, CDR2 SMNVEV (reference sequence). Losses at the gene ends were 6 bases for V and 7 bases for J; bases not matched to a gene: 9. CDR3 length: 15 amino acids. The CDR3 here is CASSPRGPFNSPLHF. The CDR3 bases are TGTGCCAGCAGCCCTAGGGGGCCATTCAATTCACCCCTCCACTTT.

This clone was seen a handful of times. This sample also contains other DNA sequences that code for the same CDR3. The rearrangement links TRBV5-1 to TRBJ2-1, with TRBD1 matching 10 bases. After removal of 7 bases from V and 9 bases from J, the junction contained 10 bases not matched to a gene. CDR3 length: 14 residues. Germline V gene data show CDR1 as SGHRS and CDR2 as YFSETQ. The chain's CDR3 is CASARTGGISEQFF. CDR3 nucleotide sequence: TGCGCCAGCGCGCGGACAGGGGGAATCTCTGAGCAGTTCTTC.